This T cell receptor beta chain emerged from a study of shared clonotypes between healthy human individuals. Trimming took off 0 bases at V and 4 bases at J, with 18 bases between the two ends. This CDR3 has 17 amino acids. Looked up from germline, CDR1 is SGHAT and CDR2 is FQNNGV. This clone was detected only once. On ten immunoSEQ deep assay plates, unsorted PBMC DNA was sequenced. TCRdb's copy holds only in-frame clones and misses some; the assay was immunoSEQ multiplex PCR. The sample consists of about half a million clones, about 76% of them appearing once. The receptor's source is a woman in her forties in good health. Some clones in this sample may be carry-over from other donors' samples. Sequenced: PBMCs. V is TRBV11-2 and J is TRBJ1-2, with D hard to call. CDR3 nucleotide sequence: TGTGCCAGCAGCTTAGATAACGGAGGGATGATAAGCTATGGCTACACCTTC. Its protein product is CASSLDNGGMISYGYTF.